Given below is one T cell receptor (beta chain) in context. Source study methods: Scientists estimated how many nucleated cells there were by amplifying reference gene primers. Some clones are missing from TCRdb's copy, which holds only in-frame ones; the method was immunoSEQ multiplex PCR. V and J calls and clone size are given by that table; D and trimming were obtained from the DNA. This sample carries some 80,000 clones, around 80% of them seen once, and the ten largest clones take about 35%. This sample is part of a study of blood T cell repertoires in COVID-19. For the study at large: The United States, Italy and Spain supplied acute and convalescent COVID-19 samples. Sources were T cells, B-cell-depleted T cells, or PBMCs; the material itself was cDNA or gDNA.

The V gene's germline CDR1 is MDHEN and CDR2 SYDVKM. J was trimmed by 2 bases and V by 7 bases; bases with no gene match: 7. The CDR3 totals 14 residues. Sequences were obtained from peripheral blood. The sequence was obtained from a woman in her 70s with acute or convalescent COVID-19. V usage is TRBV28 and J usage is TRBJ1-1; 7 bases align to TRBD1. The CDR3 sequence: CASKSTGRNTEAFF. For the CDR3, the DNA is TGTGCCAGCAAATCGACAGGGCGAAACACTGAAGCTTTCTTT. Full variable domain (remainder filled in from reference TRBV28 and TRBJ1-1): DVKVTQSSRYLVKRTGEKVFLECVQDMDHENMFWYRQDPGLGLRLIYFSYDVKMKEKGDIPEGYSVSREKKERFSLILESASTNQTSMYLCASKSTGRNTEAFFGQGTRLTVV.